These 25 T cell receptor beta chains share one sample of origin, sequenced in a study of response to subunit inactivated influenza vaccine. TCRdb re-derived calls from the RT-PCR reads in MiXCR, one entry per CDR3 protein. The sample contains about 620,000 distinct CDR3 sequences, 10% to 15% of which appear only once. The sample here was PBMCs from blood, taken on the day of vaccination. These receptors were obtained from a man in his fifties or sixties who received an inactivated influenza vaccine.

The CDR3 nucleotides are TGTGCCAGCAGCTTATCGTCCCCTAGCTGGGAGGGAGATACGCAGTATTTT. Translated: CASSLSSPSWEGDTQYF. V usage is TRBV7-6 and J usage is TRBJ2-3; TRBD2 matches at 7 bases. The CDR3 loop spans 17 amino acids. V was clipped by 2 bases and J by 5 bases; unmatched bases: 13. Germline V gene sequence: CDR1 SGHVS, CDR2 FNYEAQ.

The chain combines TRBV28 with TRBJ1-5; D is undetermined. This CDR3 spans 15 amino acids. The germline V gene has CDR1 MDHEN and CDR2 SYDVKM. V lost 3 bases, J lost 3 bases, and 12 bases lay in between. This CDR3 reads CASSFNPGLNQPQHF. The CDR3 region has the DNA TGTGCCAGCAGTTTTAACCCAGGCCTCAATCAGCCCCAGCATTTT.

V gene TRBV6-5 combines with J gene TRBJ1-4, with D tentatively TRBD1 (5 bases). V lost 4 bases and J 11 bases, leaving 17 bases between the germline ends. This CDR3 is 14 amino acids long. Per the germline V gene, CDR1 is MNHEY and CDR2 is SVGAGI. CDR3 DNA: TGTGCCAGCAGTTGGACACCTGCTGAGGGTAAACTGTTTTTT. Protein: CASSWTPAEGKLFF.

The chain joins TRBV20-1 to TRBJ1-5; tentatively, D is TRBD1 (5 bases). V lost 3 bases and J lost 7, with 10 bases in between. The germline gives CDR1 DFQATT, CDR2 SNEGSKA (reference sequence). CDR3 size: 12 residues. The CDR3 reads CSASMEGQPQHF. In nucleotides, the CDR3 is TGCAGTGCTAGCATGGAGGGGCAGCCCCAGCATTTT.

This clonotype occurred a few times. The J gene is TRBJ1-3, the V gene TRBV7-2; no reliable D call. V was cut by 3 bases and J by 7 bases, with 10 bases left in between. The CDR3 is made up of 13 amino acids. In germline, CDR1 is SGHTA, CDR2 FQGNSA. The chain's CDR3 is CASSFSLGNTIYF. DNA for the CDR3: TGTGCCAGCAGCTTCTCCCTCGGTAACACCATATATTTT.

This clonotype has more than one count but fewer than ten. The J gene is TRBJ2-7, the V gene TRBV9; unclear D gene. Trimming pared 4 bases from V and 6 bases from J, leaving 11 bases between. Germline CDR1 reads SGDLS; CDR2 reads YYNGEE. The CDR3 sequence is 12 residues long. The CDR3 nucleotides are TGTGCCAGCAGCCCCCAGGAAGGCGAGCAGTACTTC. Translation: CASSPQEGEQYF.

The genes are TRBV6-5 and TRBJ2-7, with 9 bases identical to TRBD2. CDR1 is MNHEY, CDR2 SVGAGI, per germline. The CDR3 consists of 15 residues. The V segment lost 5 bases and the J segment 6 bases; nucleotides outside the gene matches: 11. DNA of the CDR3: TGTGCCAGCAGTGTACTAGCGGGTATGCCGCGCGAGCAGTACTTC. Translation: CASSVLAGMPREQYF.

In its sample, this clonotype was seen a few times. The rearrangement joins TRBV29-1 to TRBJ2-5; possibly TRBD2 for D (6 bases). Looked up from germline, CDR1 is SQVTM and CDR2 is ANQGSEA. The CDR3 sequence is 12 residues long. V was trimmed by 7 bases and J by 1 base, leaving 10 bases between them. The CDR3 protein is CSAGTFQETQYF. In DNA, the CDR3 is TGCAGCGCCGGGACTTTCCAAGAGACCCAGTACTTC.

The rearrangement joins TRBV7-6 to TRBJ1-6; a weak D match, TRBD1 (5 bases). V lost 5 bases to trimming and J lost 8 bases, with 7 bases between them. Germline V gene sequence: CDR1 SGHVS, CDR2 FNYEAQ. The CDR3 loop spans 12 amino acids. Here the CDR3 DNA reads TGTGCCAGCAGCGAAGGGGATTCACCCCTCCACTTT. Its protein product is CASSEGDSPLHF.

CDR3: CASSFEPGLGDNEQFF. The CDR3 nucleotides read TGTGCCAGCAGTTTTGAGCCTGGACTCGGGGACAATGAGCAGTTCTTC. The rearrangement links TRBV28 to TRBJ2-1, with a tentative D call TRBD2 (5 bases). This CDR3 region has 16 residues. In germline, CDR1 is MDHEN, CDR2 SYDVKM. The germline V and J ends were trimmed by 3 bases and 5 bases, with 17 bases remaining between them.

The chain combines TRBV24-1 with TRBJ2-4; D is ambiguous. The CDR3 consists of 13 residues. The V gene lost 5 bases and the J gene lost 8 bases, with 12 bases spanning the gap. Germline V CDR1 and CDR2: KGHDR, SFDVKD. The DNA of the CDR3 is TGTGCCACCAGTGTCCCTCATTCGGACATTCAGTACTTC. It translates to CATSVPHSDIQYF.

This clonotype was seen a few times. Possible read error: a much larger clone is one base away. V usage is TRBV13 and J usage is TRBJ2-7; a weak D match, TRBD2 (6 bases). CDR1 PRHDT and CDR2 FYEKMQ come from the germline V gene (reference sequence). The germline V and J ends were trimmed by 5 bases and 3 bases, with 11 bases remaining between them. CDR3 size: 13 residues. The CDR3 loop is CASSAGTYYEQYF. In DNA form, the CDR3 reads TGTGCCAGCAGCGCCGGGACTTACTACGAGCAGTACTTC.

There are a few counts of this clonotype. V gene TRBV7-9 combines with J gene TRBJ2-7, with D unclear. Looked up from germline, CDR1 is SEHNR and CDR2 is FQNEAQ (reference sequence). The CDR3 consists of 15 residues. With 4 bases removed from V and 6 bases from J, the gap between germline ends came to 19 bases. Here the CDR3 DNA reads TGTGCCAGCAGCTCCGAGGCTCGTATTGTCGGCGAGCAGTACTTC. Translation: CASSSEARIVGEQYF.

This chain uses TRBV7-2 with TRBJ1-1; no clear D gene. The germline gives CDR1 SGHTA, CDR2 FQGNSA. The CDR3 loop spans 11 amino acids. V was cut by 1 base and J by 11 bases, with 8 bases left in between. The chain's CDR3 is CASSLGRMAFF. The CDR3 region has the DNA TGTGCCAGCAGCTTAGGGAGGATGGCTTTCTTT.

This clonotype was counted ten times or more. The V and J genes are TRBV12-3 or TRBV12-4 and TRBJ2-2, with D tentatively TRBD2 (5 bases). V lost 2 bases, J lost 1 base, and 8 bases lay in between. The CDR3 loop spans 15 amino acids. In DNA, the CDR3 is TGTGCCAGCAGTTTAACGGGGAAGAACACCGGGGAGCTGTTTTTT. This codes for CASSLTGKNTGELFF.

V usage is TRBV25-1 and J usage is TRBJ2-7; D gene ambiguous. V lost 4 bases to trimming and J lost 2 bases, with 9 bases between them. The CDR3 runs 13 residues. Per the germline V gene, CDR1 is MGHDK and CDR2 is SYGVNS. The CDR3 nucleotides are TGTGCCAGCAGTGGCGGCAGAACCTACGAGCAGTACTTC. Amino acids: CASSGGRTYEQYF.

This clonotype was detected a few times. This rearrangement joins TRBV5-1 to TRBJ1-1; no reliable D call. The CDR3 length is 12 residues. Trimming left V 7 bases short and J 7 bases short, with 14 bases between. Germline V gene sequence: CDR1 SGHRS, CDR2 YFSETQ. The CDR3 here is CASRDTAYEAFF. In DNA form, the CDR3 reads TGCGCCAGCCGAGACACCGCATATGAAGCTTTCTTT.

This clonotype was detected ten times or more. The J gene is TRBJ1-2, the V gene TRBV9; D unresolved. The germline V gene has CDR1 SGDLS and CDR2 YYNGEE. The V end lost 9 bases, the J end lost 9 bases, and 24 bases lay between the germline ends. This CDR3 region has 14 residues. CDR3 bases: TGTGCCATTTTCACAGCCTCTAACTATGTTAGCTACACCTTC. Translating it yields CAIFTASNYVSYTF.

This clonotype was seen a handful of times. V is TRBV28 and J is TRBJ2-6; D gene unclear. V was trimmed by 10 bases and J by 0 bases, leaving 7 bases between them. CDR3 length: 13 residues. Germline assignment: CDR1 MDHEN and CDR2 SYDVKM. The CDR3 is CATLDSGANVLTF. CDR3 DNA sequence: TGTGCCACCCTTGACTCTGGGGCCAACGTCCTGACTTTC.

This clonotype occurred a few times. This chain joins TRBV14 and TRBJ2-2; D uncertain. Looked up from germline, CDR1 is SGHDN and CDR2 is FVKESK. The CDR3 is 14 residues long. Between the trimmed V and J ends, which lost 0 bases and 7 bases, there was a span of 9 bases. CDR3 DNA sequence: TGTGCCAGCAGCCAAGAGGTCCGCGTCGGGGAGCTGTTTTTT. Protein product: CASSQEVRVGELFF.

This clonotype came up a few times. CDR3 nucleotide sequence: TGTGCCAGCAGTTTAGGGCAGGGATTGATCTCCTACGAGCAGTACTTC. This encodes CASSLGQGLISYEQYF. The gene calls are TRBV12-3 or TRBV12-4 and TRBJ2-7, with D maybe TRBD1 (5 bases). V shed 1 base and J shed 0 bases, with 13 bases lying between them. The CDR3 has 16 amino acids.

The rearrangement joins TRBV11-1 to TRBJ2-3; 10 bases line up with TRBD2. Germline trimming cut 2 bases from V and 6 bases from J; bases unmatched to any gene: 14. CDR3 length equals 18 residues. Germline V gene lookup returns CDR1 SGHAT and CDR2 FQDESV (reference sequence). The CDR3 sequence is CASSLTPTSGDPTDTQYF. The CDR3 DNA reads TGTGCCAGCAGCTTAACGCCAACTAGCGGGGACCCCACCGATACGCAGTATTTT. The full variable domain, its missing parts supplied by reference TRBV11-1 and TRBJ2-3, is EAEVAQSPRYKITEKSQAVAFWCDPISGHATLYWYRQILGQGPELLVQFQDESVVDDSQLPKDRFSAERLKGVDSTLKIQPAELGDSAMYLCASSLTPTSGDPTDTQYFGPGTRLTVL.

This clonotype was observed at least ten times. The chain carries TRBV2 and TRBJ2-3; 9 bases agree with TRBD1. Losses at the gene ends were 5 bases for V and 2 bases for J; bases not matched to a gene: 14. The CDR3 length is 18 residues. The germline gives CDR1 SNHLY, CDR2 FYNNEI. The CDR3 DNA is TGTGCCAGCAGTCGAGCACGCCGGACAGGGGCGAACACAGATACGCAGTATTTT. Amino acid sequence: CASSRARRTGANTDTQYF.

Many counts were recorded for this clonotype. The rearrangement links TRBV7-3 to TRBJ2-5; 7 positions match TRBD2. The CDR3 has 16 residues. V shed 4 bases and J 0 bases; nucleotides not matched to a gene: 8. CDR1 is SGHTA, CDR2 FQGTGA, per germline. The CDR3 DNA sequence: TGTGCCAGCAGCTCCTCCTTAGCGGGCCACCAAGAGACCCAGTACTTC. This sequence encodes CASSSSLAGHQETQYF. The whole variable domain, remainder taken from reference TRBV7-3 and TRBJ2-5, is GAGVSQTPSNKVTEKGKYVELRCDPISGHTALYWYRQSLGQGPEFLIYFQGTGAADDSGLPNDRFFAVRPEGSVSTLKIQRTERGDSAVYLCASSSSLAGHQETQYFGPGTRLLVL.

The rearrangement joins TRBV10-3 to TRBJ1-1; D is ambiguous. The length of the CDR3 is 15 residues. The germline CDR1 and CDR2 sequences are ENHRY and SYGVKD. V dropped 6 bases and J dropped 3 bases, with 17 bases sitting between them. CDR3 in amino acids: CAISQTLRWDTEAFF. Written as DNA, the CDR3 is TGTGCCATCAGCCAGACGTTGAGATGGGACACTGAAGCTTTCTTT.